The clone carrying this T cell receptor beta chain has ten or more counts. Genomic DNA yielded TCR beta CDR3, amplified by two-round multiplex PCR. Initially, in first-round PCR, primers specific to each TRBV and TRBJ gene were used. TCRdb re-analysed the multiplex PCR reads in MiXCR, keeping a single row per CDR3 protein. The data hold some 38,000 distinct CDR3 sequences, with around 22% observed a single time. Deletions cut 2 bases from V and 1 base from J, with 13 bases between. The CDR3 covers 16 residues. The entry originates in a study of prognosis after radiotherapy for stage I lung cancer. Overall study: Patients with tumors diagnosed as squamous cell carcinoma numbered over 5, and those with adenocarcinoma more than 10.

The source was PBMCs, collected before or after stereotactic body radiation therapy (not recorded which). The gene calls are TRBV12-3 or TRBV12-4 and TRBJ2-3; D unclear. This receptor was identified in a donor aged 50 or older with non-small cell lung cancer. This CDR3 reads CASSLSPVVGTDTQYF. The CDR3 DNA sequence: TGTGCCAGCAGTTTATCTCCGGTTGTAGGCACAGATACGCAGTATTTT.